The 6 T cell receptor beta chains listed next were all sequenced from one sample in a study of blood T cell repertoires in COVID-19. Data came from immunoSEQ multiplex PCR; TCRdb stores just in-frame clones and leaves some out. The table has approximately 130,000 clones, about 77% seen once. The sequenced material came from peripheral blood. The receptor source for this set is a man aged 80 or over with acute or convalescent COVID-19.

V and J are TRBV5-4 and TRBJ2-7, with TRBD2 identical over 11 bases. Unmatched junction bases numbered 2, after V lost 2 bases and J lost 1 base. This CDR3 has 15 residues. Per germline, CDR1 SGHNT and CDR2 YYREEE (reference sequence). The CDR3 protein is CASSFLAGGSYEQYF. CDR3 nucleotide sequence: TGTGCCAGCAGCTTTCTAGCGGGGGGATCCTACGAGCAGTACTTC.

The chain combines TRBV29-1 with TRBJ1-2; 11 bases agree with TRBD1. Germline trimming cut 7 bases from V and 3 bases from J; bases unmatched to any gene: 7. The CDR3 is made up of 14 amino acids. Per the germline V gene, CDR1 is SQVTM and CDR2 is ANQGSEA. CDR3 amino acids: CSAGDRGGYYGYTF. The CDR3 DNA reads as TGCAGCGCCGGGGACAGGGGGGGTTACTATGGCTACACCTTC.

This chain uses TRBV19 with TRBJ2-7, with 12 bases that match TRBD1. CDR1 and CDR2 (germline): LNHDA, SQIVND (reference sequence). Trimming at V came to 5 bases and at J to 0 bases, leaving 11 bases not matched to a gene. The CDR3 sequence is 18 residues long. CDR3 in amino acids: CASSPRPGTGGSSYEQYF. The CDR3, as DNA: TGTGCCAGTAGTCCGCGTCCCGGGACAGGGGGCAGCTCCTACGAGCAGTACTTC.

This clone is a singleton in its sample. The chain links TRBV6-4 to TRBJ1-1; no firm D call. The CDR3 is made up of 13 amino acids. With 6 bases removed from V and 0 bases from J, the gap between germline ends came to 8 bases. From germline, CDR1 is MRHNA and CDR2 SNTAGT. As DNA, the CDR3 is TGTGCCAGCAGCATAACAGTGAACACTGAAGCTTTCTTT. Translated: CASSITVNTEAFF.

This clone was seen a handful of times. The chain has TRBV5-5 and TRBJ1-2, with a tentative D call TRBD1 (5 bases). This CDR3 comprises 14 residues. Trimming left V 2 bases short and J 0 bases short, with 8 bases between. The germline CDR1 and CDR2 sequences are SGHKS and YYEKEE (reference sequence). The CDR3 loop is CASSFQGPNYGYTF. In nucleotides, the CDR3 is TGTGCCAGCAGCTTTCAGGGTCCTAACTATGGCTACACCTTC.

This chain joins TRBV10-3 and TRBJ2-3; 7 bases line up with TRBD2. V dropped 3 bases and J dropped 2; count of bases not matched to a gene: 11. From germline, CDR1 is ENHRY and CDR2 SYGVKD. The CDR3 contains 17 residues. DNA of the CDR3: TGTGCCATCAGTGAACCGGGAGGAGTATTATTCACAGATACGCAGTATTTT. It is translated as CAISEPGGVLFTDTQYF.